This T cell receptor (beta chain) emerged from a study of identical twins. This clonotype was seen a handful of times. Its antigen remains unidentified. Template switching added a universal primer site; cDNA carried unique molecular identifiers. MiXCR, run by TCRdb on the 5' RACE reads, gives a single entry per CDR3 protein. The sample yields 420,000 or so distinct CDR3 sequences, around 18% seen once. V shed 4 bases and J shed 4 bases, with 7 bases lying between them. Germline CDR1 reads SQVTM; CDR2 reads ANQGSEA. This CDR3 is built from 11 residues. Study-wide findings and caveats: Abundant beta clonotypes from cord blood bore fewer insertions; memory repertoires lacked this pattern. Within beta out-of-frame sequences, the excess sharing observed between twins was weaker. A cross-sectional statistical analysis, not follow-up of the same donors, supported the conclusions.

The V and J genes are TRBV29-1 and TRBJ1-2, with D maybe TRBD1 (5 bases). The material sequenced was naive T cells sorted from blood. The origin of this receptor is a man aged 45-65 years in good health. This chain's CDR3 is CSVAGAYGYTF. The CDR3 region has the DNA TGCAGCGTTGCCGGGGCCTATGGCTACACCTTC.